This TCR beta chain was obtained from a study of T cells after yellow fever vaccination. 5'RACE template switching generated TCR cDNA, adding a universal primer site and UMIs. MiXCR was run by TCRdb on the 5' RACE reads, yielding one entry per CDR3 protein. The table lists about 340,000 distinct CDR3 sequences, about 4% of them singletons, with more than 20% in the top ten. Between the trimmed V and J ends, which lost 4 bases and 11 bases, there was a span of 15 bases. CDR3 length: 12 residues. The germline V gene encodes CDR1 SGDLS and CDR2 YYNGEE. The source is a man aged 18-30 years who received the YFV17D yellow fever vaccine. The chain carries TRBV9 and TRBJ1-1; D remains unclear. The sequenced sample was PBMCs, obtained 5 days after the yellow fever booster vaccination. The CDR3 coding sequence is TGTGCCAGCAGCTCACGACTGGGGAGGGCTTTCTTT. This codes for CASSSRLGRAFF.